The sequence of this T cell receptor (beta chain) was determined in a study of cytomegalovirus exposure and HLA in healthy donors. Study-level findings and limits: A likely sequencing artifact accounted for one observed cluster of highly shared sequence variants. Reports indicated that the classifier achieved high specificity and sensitivity in diagnosing cytomegalovirus status. When presence/absence was analysed, sequencing depth was taken to be roughly uniform across donors.

While unrecorded immune exposures were likely, the donors were nominally healthy when sampled. The V gene end was trimmed by 5 bases and the J gene end by 1 base; junction bases not matched to a gene: 0. The CDR3 spans 12 residues. Germline V gives CDR1 GTSNPN, CDR2 SVGIG (reference sequence). A multiplex PCR was run with 60 Vbeta primers and 13 Jbeta primers. The protocol was immunoSEQ multiplex PCR, while the TCRdb copy is restricted to in-frame clones and leaves out a portion. The sample has hundreds of thousands of clones, approximately 82% seen once. Comment on this clone: The target antigen is unknown. The same CDR3 arises from other DNA sequences in this sample as well.

Source material: PBMCs. The J gene is TRBJ2-7, the V gene TRBV30, with 9 bases aligning to TRBD1. This sequence was found in a young man in good health and CMV-seronegative. The CDR3 DNA follows: TGTGCCTGGGGACAGGGGTCCTACGAGCAGTACTTC. As protein: CAWGQGSYEQYF.